Listed here are 9 T cell receptor beta chains from one sample, sequenced in a study of T-cell reconstitution after alpha-beta-depleted transplantation in children. Using unique molecular identifiers, the investigators prepared the TCRbeta library. TCRdb redid the calling of the PCR reads with MiXCR, one entry per CDR3 protein. The table records around 8,600 distinct CDR3 sequences, roughly a sixth of them present only once. This specimen consisted of PBMCs, mostly from graft donor cells, obtained 60 days after TCRalphabeta/CD19-depleted stem cell transplant. These receptor sequences come from a girl under three years old who had a stem cell transplant for combined immunodeficiency, so the T cells may come from the graft donor.

This clonotype was counted at least ten times. This rearrangement joins TRBV20-1 to TRBJ1-1, with a tentative D call TRBD1 (5 bases). Germline CDR1 DFQATT, CDR2 SNEGSKA (reference sequence). The CDR3 is 13 residues long. V was shortened by 4 bases and J by 4 bases, with 13 bases between the two germline ends. CDR3: CSAISGKGTEAFF. Here the CDR3 DNA reads TGCAGTGCTATTTCAGGGAAGGGCACTGAAGCTTTCTTT.

This clonotype was found many times. This sequence joins TRBV29-1 and TRBJ2-7; TRBD1 aligns across 8 bases. This CDR3 contains 15 residues. J gave up 2 bases and V 4 bases, and 10 bases lay outside the gene matches. Germline V gene lookup returns CDR1 SQVTM and CDR2 ANQGSEA. The CDR3 region has the DNA TGCAGCGTTGGGCACCCCCGGGACAGGCCCTACGAGCAGTACTTC. It yields the protein CSVGHPRDRPYEQYF.

The V gene is TRBV10-3, the J gene TRBJ2-7; D may be TRBD1 or TRBD2 (6 bases each). The germline V gene has CDR1 ENHRY and CDR2 SYGVKD. The CDR3 is made up of 14 amino acids. Here the CDR3 reads CVTRAHRDSYEQYF. The CDR3 DNA follows: TGTGTCACGAGGGCCCACAGGGACTCATACGAGCAGTACTTC.

This clonotype was seen ten or more times. The CDR3 loop reads CASSPTTEDTGELFF. Here the CDR3 DNA reads TGTGCCAGCAGCCCCACGACGGAGGACACCGGGGAGCTGTTTTTT. The chain uses TRBV3-1 and TRBJ2-2, with D tentatively TRBD2 (5 bases). CDR1 and CDR2 (germline): LGHDT, YNNKEL (reference sequence). V was shortened by 4 bases and J by 3 bases, with 12 bases between the two germline ends. This CDR3 is built from 15 residues.

This clonotype was recorded at least ten times. The CDR3: CASSATLQRASHTQYF. The CDR3 nucleotides read TGTGCCAGCAGCGCGACTTTGCAGCGGGCCTCCCATACGCAGTATTTT. V gene TRBV12-3 or TRBV12-4 combines with J gene TRBJ2-3; tentative D call: TRBD2 (6 bases). V was clipped by 6 bases and J by 7 bases, with 23 bases between them. The CDR3 contains 16 residues.

This clonotype was seen many times. This chain joins TRBV15 and TRBJ2-1, with TRBD2 identical over 10 bases. The trim removed 8 bases at V and 6 bases at J, leaving 7 bases unmatched. Germline V lookup: CDR1 LNHNV, CDR2 YYDKDF (reference sequence). CDR3 length equals 14 residues. In nucleotides, the CDR3 is TGTGCCACCGGACTAGCGGTAGTAAGCAATGAGCAGTTCTTC. The encoded protein is CATGLAVVSNEQFF.

This clonotype was detected only a few times. V is TRBV20-1 and J is TRBJ2-7; the match to TRBD1 covers 7 bases. Germline trimming cut 0 bases from V and 3 bases from J; bases unmatched to any gene: 8. Germline V gene sequence: CDR1 DFQATT, CDR2 SNEGSKA (reference sequence). This CDR3 has 15 residues. The DNA of the CDR3 is TGCAGTGCTAGAGATAGACAGGGTCTAAACTACGAGCAGTACTTC. Protein sequence: CSARDRQGLNYEQYF.

The chain employs TRBV11-2 and TRBJ2-4; D perhaps matches TRBD1 (5 bases). V was clipped by 1 base and J by 0 bases, with 16 bases between them. The CDR3 contains 18 residues. Germline V gene lookup returns CDR1 SGHAT and CDR2 FQNNGV. CDR3 protein: CASSLVVNRQLAKNIQYF. The CDR3, as DNA: TGTGCCAGCAGCTTAGTGGTCAACAGACAGCTAGCCAAAAACATTCAGTACTTC.

This clonotype was picked up a small number of times. This sequence joins TRBV12-5 and TRBJ2-2, with unresolved D. Germline V gives CDR1 LGHNT, CDR2 FRNRAP. The V and J ends lost 5 bases and 4 bases respectively, with 5 bases between them. This CDR3 is 12 amino acids long. CDR3 coding DNA: TGTGCTAGTGGTACCTTCACCGGGGAGCTGTTTTTT. This encodes CASGTFTGELFF.